This TCR beta chain derives from a study of T cell responses to AZD1222 COVID-19 vaccine. CDR1 is LNHDA, CDR2 SQIVND, per germline (reference sequence). This CDR3 has 14 amino acids. Trimming removed 3 bases from V and 1 base from J, with 9 bases in between. The data were produced by immunoSEQ multiplex PCR, yet TCRdb's version contains in-frame clones alone and is incomplete. The repertoire holds under 100,000 clones, with more than 90% as singletons. In the case of this clone: The antigen is not known.

Study-wide results and limits: Repertoire samples came only from after the peak T cell response. Per reports, nearly half of all spike-specific TCRs target regions that are unmutated in variants. The sample set comprised mostly white British donors with more females, and clonal diversity was possibly underestimated.

Sample: peripheral blood, taken on day 0 of AZD1222 vaccination. This clonotype was obtained from an adult in good health. The chain combines TRBV19 with TRBJ1-1; the D is unclear. CDR3 amino acids: CASSIRTENTEAFF. The CDR3, as DNA: TGTGCCAGTAGTATCCGGACTGAGAACACTGAAGCTTTCTTT.